This is a list of T cell receptor beta chains from one sample in a study of vaccination effects on CD4 cells after COVID-19. TCRdb's table, derived via immunoSEQ multiplex PCR, lists solely in-frame clones and lacks some. The sample records fewer than 60,000 clones, more than 65% being singletons. The antigens these receptors bind are not known. The source material was CD4+ T cells from PBMCs cultured with HIV peptides, sampled before COVID-19 vaccination. These receptors originate from a human donor who had a prior SARS-CoV-2 infection. CDR3s include the opening cysteine and the closing phenylalanine or tryptophan. The order of the fields is clone size, J gene, V gene, D gene, CDR3 protein, CDR3 DNA. A D gene is named only where the DNA matches it firmly. Only some rows state a clone size, as once, few, many or a class for expanded clones.

clone_size: -; j_call: TRBJ2-7; v_call: TRBV7-8; d_call: -; cdr3_aa: CASSLVYFAEAGYEQYF; cdr3_nt: TGTGCCAGCAGCTTAGTATATTTTGCAGAGGCGGGATACGAGCAGTACTTC
clone_size: few; j_call: TRBJ1-5; v_call: TRBV7-8; d_call: -; cdr3_aa: CASSLEGAFVNQPQHF; cdr3_nt: TGTGCCAGCAGCTTAGAAGGGGCCTTCGTGAATCAGCCCCAGCATTTT
clone_size: -; j_call: TRBJ2-6; v_call: TRBV16; d_call: -; cdr3_aa: CASSQSVSGANVLTF; cdr3_nt: TGTGCCAGCAGCCAATCGGTCTCTGGGGCCAACGTCCTGACTTTC
clone_size: -; j_call: TRBJ1-2; v_call: TRBV18; d_call: -; cdr3_aa: CASSPGQNYGYTF; cdr3_nt: TGTGCCAGCTCACCAGGGCAAAACTATGGCTACACCTTC
clone_size: once; j_call: TRBJ2-5; v_call: TRBV5-4; d_call: TRBD1; cdr3_aa: CASSLGGLSGGIPETQYF; cdr3_nt: TGTGCCAGCAGCTTGGGAGGGCTGTCAGGGGGAATCCCAGAGACCCAGTACTTC
clone_size: -; j_call: TRBJ1-6; v_call: TRBV11-3; d_call: TRBD1; cdr3_aa: CASSLGGTGAFSPLHF; cdr3_nt: TGTGCCAGCAGCTTAGGGGGGACAGGGGCATTTTCACCCCTCCACTTT
clone_size: -; j_call: TRBJ2-5; v_call: TRBV11-3; d_call: TRBD1; cdr3_aa: CASSLGTGTEETQYF; cdr3_nt: TGTGCCAGCAGCTTAGGGACCGGGACAGAAGAGACCCAGTACTTC
clone_size: -; j_call: TRBJ2-2; v_call: TRBV30; d_call: -; cdr3_aa: CAWNPWGTGELFF; cdr3_nt: TGTGCCTGGAACCCATGGGGGACCGGGGAGCTGTTTTTT
clone_size: -; j_call: TRBJ1-3; v_call: TRBV6-5; d_call: -; cdr3_aa: CASSNTPRGWNTIYF; cdr3_nt: TGTGCCAGCAGTAATACCCCTCGGGGATGGAACACCATATATTTT
clone_size: -; j_call: TRBJ2-1; v_call: TRBV7-8; d_call: -; cdr3_aa: CASSLRPGSYNEQFF; cdr3_nt: TGTGCCAGCAGCTTACGGCCGGGCTCCTACAATGAGCAGTTCTTC
clone_size: few; j_call: TRBJ2-5; v_call: TRBV7-9; d_call: -; cdr3_aa: CASSLVRETQYF; cdr3_nt: TGTGCCAGCAGCTTAGTTCGAGAGACCCAGTACTTC
clone_size: -; j_call: TRBJ2-1; v_call: TRBV9; d_call: -; cdr3_aa: CASSAQSSYNEQFF; cdr3_nt: TGTGCCAGCAGCGCCCAGAGCTCCTACAATGAGCAGTTCTTC
clone_size: -; j_call: TRBJ2-7; v_call: TRBV6-2/TRBV6-3; d_call: TRBD2; cdr3_aa: CASSRAGVYEQYF; cdr3_nt: TGTGCCAGCAGCCGCGCGGGGGTCTACGAGCAGTACTTC
clone_size: few; j_call: TRBJ2-5; v_call: TRBV18; d_call: TRBD1; cdr3_aa: CASSPLTGGRETQYF; cdr3_nt: TGTGCCAGCTCACCCCTTACAGGGGGACGAGAGACCCAGTACTTC
clone_size: -; j_call: TRBJ2-1; v_call: TRBV9; d_call: TRBD2; cdr3_aa: CASSVTGTSEYNEQFF; cdr3_nt: TGTGCCAGCAGCGTAACCGGGACTAGCGAGTACAATGAGCAGTTCTTC
clone_size: -; j_call: TRBJ2-3; v_call: TRBV19; d_call: -; cdr3_aa: CASSIGQGTDTQYF; cdr3_nt: TGTGCCAGTAGTATCGGGCAGGGCACAGATACGCAGTATTTT
clone_size: -; j_call: TRBJ1-1; v_call: TRBV6-5; d_call: TRBD1; cdr3_aa: CASSYYRGTEAFF; cdr3_nt: TGTGCCAGCAGTTACTACAGGGGCACTGAAGCTTTCTTT
clone_size: few; j_call: TRBJ1-6; v_call: TRBV11-2; d_call: -; cdr3_aa: CASTPLAAYNSPLHF; cdr3_nt: TGTGCCAGCACCCCGTTGGCGGCCTATAATTCACCCCTCCACTTT
clone_size: -; j_call: TRBJ2-3; v_call: TRBV5-1; d_call: -; cdr3_aa: CASSLEGHDTDTQYF; cdr3_nt: TGCGCCAGCAGCTTGGAGGGACACGACACAGATACGCAGTATTTT
clone_size: -; j_call: TRBJ2-2; v_call: TRBV18; d_call: -; cdr3_aa: CASSLSGTGELFF; cdr3_nt: TGTGCCAGCTCCCTATCGGGGACCGGGGAGCTGTTTTTT